The 3 T cell receptor beta chains below come from one sample, sequenced in a study of early T cells in non-severe SARS-CoV-2 infection. TCRdb ran MiXCR on the 5' RACE reads and lists one entry per CDR3 protein. Of just over 60,000 distinct CDR3 sequences listed, approximately 10% are singletons. What was sequenced was whole blood. Receptors originate from an adult who was a healthcare worker with PCR-confirmed SARS-CoV-2 infection or an uninfected control (not recorded which).

This clonotype was seen many times. This sequence joins TRBV7-8 and TRBJ1-1; D unresolved. Germline CDR1 is SGHVS and CDR2 is FQNEAQ. The CDR3 sequence is 15 residues long. V was trimmed by 5 bases and J by 1 base, leaving 14 bases between them. As DNA, the CDR3 is TGTGCCAGCAGCCAGAGTGGAGGGTCGAACACTGAAGCTTTCTTT. Translating gives CASSQSGGSNTEAFF.

The chain combines TRBV2 with TRBJ1-1; 7 bases map to TRBD1. The CDR3 covers 14 residues. Losses at the gene ends were 4 bases for V and 4 bases for J; bases not matched to a gene: 6. The germline gives CDR1 SNHLY, CDR2 FYNNEI. CDR3 nucleotide sequence: TGTGCCAGCAGTGCACAGGGGAGGGGCACTGAAGCTTTCTTT. Translation: CASSAQGRGTEAFF.

This clonotype was seen ten or more times. J is TRBJ1-5 and V is TRBV18; no clear D. V was shortened by 3 bases and J by 0 bases, with 6 bases between the two germline ends. CDR3 size: 14 residues. The germline V gene has CDR1 KGHSH and CDR2 LQKENI. Here the CDR3 DNA reads TGTGCCAGCTCACCTTTGAATAGCAATCAGCCCCAGCATTTT. Translated: CASSPLNSNQPQHF.